The rows below give T cell receptor beta chains drawn from one sample of a study of cytomegalovirus exposure and HLA in healthy donors. Produced via immunoSEQ multiplex PCR; TCRdb's table is partial and in-frame only. This sample has around 150,000 clones, with approximately 80% found just once. Sequenced sample: PBMCs. These receptors originate from a man aged 50-59 years in good health and CMV-seropositive. Both conserved end residues are part of each CDR3. Fields, in order: clone size, CDR3 length, D gene, V gene, J gene, CDR3 protein, CDR3 DNA. D genes are given only for firm matches. Rows give clone size only sometimes, using once, few, many, or a class for an expanded clone.

.	15	TRBD1	TRBV2	TRBJ2-5	CASSPDRAYQETQYF	TGTGCCAGCAGCCCGGACAGGGCGTACCAAGAGACCCAGTACTTC
.	15	.	TRBV6-1	TRBJ2-7	CASSEAAGYSYEQYF	TGTGCCAGCAGTGAAGCGGCGGGGTACTCCTACGAGCAGTACTTC
.	15	TRBD1	TRBV7-6	TRBJ1-2	CASSRGHRGDYGYTF	TGTGCCAGCAGCCGGGGTCACAGGGGGGACTATGGCTACACCTTC
.	13	.	TRBV19	TRBJ2-6	CASSEPGANVLTF	TGTGCCAGTAGTGAGCCTGGGGCCAACGTCCTGACTTTC
.	14	TRBD1	TRBV2	TRBJ2-7	CASIGDRAAYEQYF	TGTGCCAGCATCGGAGACAGGGCGGCATACGAGCAGTACTTC
once	16	TRBD1	TRBV10-3	TRBJ2-7	CATSKIVGQAVEEQYF	TGTGCCACCTCGAAGATTGTGGGACAGGCTGTTGAAGAGCAGTACTTC
once	14	TRBD1	TRBV18	TRBJ1-6	CASSSGTGTPPLHF	TGTGCCAGCTCATCCGGGACAGGGACTCCACCCCTCCACTTT
.	17	TRBD2	TRBV18	TRBJ2-1	CASSPPSAGGPWNEQFF	TGTGCCAGCTCACCACCGTCGGCGGGGGGGCCGTGGAATGAGCAGTTCTTC
.	12	.	TRBV2	TRBJ2-7	CASTQINNEQYF	TGTGCCAGCACCCAAATTAACAACGAGCAGTACTTC
.	15	TRBD2	TRBV4-1	TRBJ2-7	CASSQVYTSEYEQYF	TGCGCCAGCAGCCAAGTCTATACTAGCGAATACGAGCAGTACTTC
.	15	TRBD1	TRBV25-1	TRBJ2-1	CASSQDRVEYNEQFF	TGTGCCAGCAGTCAGGACAGGGTAGAATACAATGAGCAGTTCTTC
.	13	.	TRBV11-2	TRBJ2-1	CASSLSRVNEQFF	TGTGCCAGCAGCTTATCCAGGGTCAATGAGCAGTTCTTC